Below, one T cell receptor (beta chain) is given with its context. Its antigen is undetermined. From germline, CDR1 is SGHAT and CDR2 FQDESV (reference sequence). The CDR3 runs 14 residues. The germline V and J ends were trimmed by 1 base and 0 bases, with 7 bases remaining between them. The data are from a study of healthy donors' naive CD4 and CD8 T cells. In the study overall: A new alpha primer set targeted every functional IMGT alpha variant.

A linear amplification protocol produced the TCR libraries from around 510 ng of total RNA. In the original workflow: 5 healthy donors contributed around 85,000 sequenced TCR alpha transcripts. TCRdb used MiXCR to reprocess the reads, holding one entry per CDR3 protein. The V and J calls, along with clone size, are taken from TCRdb and not from the paper's own processing. Of 200,000 or so distinct CDR3 sequences in the sample, 65% to 75% were seen once. Study-wide results and caveats: Chains were not paired, since alpha and beta were sequenced in bulk. Possible naive T cell homeostatic proliferation bias remained unaddressed.

The sequence was collected from a pool of human donors in good health; the sample pools cells from several healthy donors. The rearrangement links TRBV11-1 to TRBJ2-7, with D uncertain. Sequences were obtained from naive CD4+ and CD8+ T cells sorted from blood, pooled from several donors. The CDR3 coding sequence is TGTGCCAGCAGCTTAGTTCATAGCTCCTACGAGCAGTACTTC. It encodes CASSLVHSSYEQYF.